This T cell receptor (beta chain) comes out of a study of CD8 T cells in ankylosing spondylitis (dated by TCRdb to about 2017). About the full investigation: To find TCR variants linked to disease, the study profiled T cell receptor beta repertoires in ankylosing spondylitis patients and healthy donors. Samples of peripheral blood were taken, and for ankylosing spondylitis patients, synovial fluid was collected as well. The full study cohort was made up of 25 ankylosing spondylitis patients and 108 healthy donors.

Concerning this clonotype itself: This receptor's antigen is unknown. It has no much larger one-base neighbor in the sample; base qualities were not kept.

Trimming at the junction amounts to 3 bases on V and 0 bases on J, and the germline ends lie 13 bases apart. Spanning cysteine to phenylalanine, the CDR3 consists of 15 amino acids. Of the read, only the CDR3 DNA is kept; its 45 bases are in frame from base 1. According to the germline V gene (reference sequence), CDR1 reads SGHKS and CDR2 reads YYEKEE. The reads were generated on an Illumina HiSeq 2500. Quantitative 5'-RACE with molecular barcodes was used to prepare TCR beta libraries. Processing in the source paper ran as follows. Disease-linked TCR variants were identified with a new computational method built on a probabilistic model of VDJ rearrangement. Using fastp at Q25 and MiXCR, TCRdb reprocessed the public reads and kept productive beta chains. Every distinct CDR3 protein forms one entry, paired with its most common genes and DNA. Here the V and J calls rest on TCRdb's processing, not on the authors' analysis. This sample comprises approximately 210,000 distinct CDR3 sequences, around 13% of them detected only once. The ten largest make up approximately 15% of the sample.

Study-wide conclusions, independent of this receptor: The disease-linked clones were reported as significantly enriched in matched synovial fluid samples from ankylosing spondylitis patients. Some motif variants had previously been reported in the synovial fluid and blood of reactive arthritis patients, which suggests shared mechanisms of disease initiation. A TCR beta motif of about eight highly homologous amino acid variants appeared characteristic of blood from ankylosing spondylitis patients. The disease-linked clones had a CD8+ phenotype and were found at relatively low frequencies in peripheral blood.

The chain was built from TRBV5-5 and TRBJ2-7; TRBD1 is possibly the D segment (6 matching bases). This clonotype originated in a male donor with ankylosing spondylitis or in good health (not recorded which). What was sequenced was blood, either unsorted or a sorted T cell fraction (not recorded which). This receptor carries the CDR3 CASSSPDSYSYEQYF. The DNA reads as follows: TGTGCCAGCAGCTCGCCGGACAGTTACTCCTACGAGCAGTACTTC.